These T cell receptor beta chains were read from a single sample in a study of blood T cell repertoires in COVID-19. Data came from immunoSEQ multiplex PCR; TCRdb stores just in-frame clones and leaves some out. Of 150,000 or so clones in the sample, about 89% were seen once. Sample: peripheral blood. The receptors derive from a woman in her sixties or seventies with COVID-19, enrolled during active disease. The CDR3 runs from the conserved cysteine through the conserved F or W. A D gene is named only where the DNA matches it firmly. A clone size is listed for some rows: how often the clone was seen (once, few, many), or a class if it is expanded.

CASRPLSSGNTIYF,TGCGCCAGCAGGCCTCTGAGCTCTGGAAACACCATATATTTT,TRBV5-1,few,.,TRBJ1-3
CASSEALRARGYTF,TGTGCCAGCAGTGAAGCGCTCAGGGCTCGTGGCTACACCTTC,TRBV2,.,.,TRBJ1-2
CASLGAGQPQHF,TGTGCCAGCTTAGGGGCCGGGCAGCCCCAGCATTTT,TRBV28,.,.,TRBJ1-5
CASQDWPNYEQYF,TGTGCCAGCCAGGACTGGCCCAACTACGAGCAGTACTTC,TRBV19,.,.,TRBJ2-7
CASSPSGGKAGELFF,TGTGCCAGCAGCCCTAGCGGGGGGAAAGCCGGGGAGCTGTTTTTT,TRBV11-3,.,TRBD2,TRBJ2-2
CASSLGAGSTDTQYF,TGTGCCAGCAGCTTGGGCGCAGGGAGCACAGATACGCAGTATTTT,TRBV5-6,.,.,TRBJ2-3
CSAERGIDTEAFF,TGCAGCGCCGAACGAGGTATTGACACTGAAGCTTTCTTT,TRBV29-1,once,.,TRBJ1-1
CASSSAGTGSDTQYF,TGTGCCAGCAGCTCGGCCGGGACAGGGTCAGATACGCAGTATTTT,TRBV7-8,.,TRBD1,TRBJ2-3
CASSPGINDANEQYF,TGTGCCAGCTCACCCGGGATCAATGACGCCAACGAGCAGTACTTC,TRBV18,.,.,TRBJ2-7
CASSSSGTDTGELFF,TGTGCCAGCAGCTCCAGCGGGACTGACACCGGGGAGCTGTTTTTT,TRBV7-6,.,TRBD2,TRBJ2-2
CASSYSGTANYGYTF,TGTGCCAGCAGTTACTCGGGGACAGCTAACTATGGCTACACCTTC,TRBV6-5,.,TRBD1,TRBJ1-2
CASSLDRSVEQFF,TGTGCCAGCAGCTTAGATCGTTCAGTTGAGCAGTTCTTC,TRBV7-2,.,.,TRBJ2-1
CASSLGQGNSNQPQHF,TGTGCCAGTAGTCTGGGACAGGGGAATAGCAATCAGCCCCAGCATTTT,TRBV19,.,TRBD1,TRBJ1-5
CAWAAGGMGNEQFF,TGTGCCTGGGCGGCGGGGGGGATGGGCAATGAGCAGTTCTTC,TRBV30,.,TRBD2,TRBJ2-1
CASSFFYRYGTEAFF,TGTGCCAGCAGCTTTTTCTATCGGTACGGCACTGAAGCTTTCTTT,TRBV7-8,.,.,TRBJ1-1
CASSVGGLNSPLHF,TGTGCCAGCAGCGTGGGGGGACTTAATTCACCCCTCCACTTT,TRBV9,.,.,TRBJ1-6
CASSPREASGNTIYF,TGTGCCAGCTCACCGAGGGAGGCCTCTGGAAACACCATATATTTT,TRBV18,.,.,TRBJ1-3
CASSPRGGGNSQETQYF,TGTGCCAGCTCACCGCGGGGGGGCGGCAACAGCCAAGAGACCCAGTACTTC,TRBV18,.,TRBD2,TRBJ2-5
CASTPEHANTEAFF,TGTGCCAGCACCCCTGAACACGCGAACACTGAAGCTTTCTTT,TRBV6-2/TRBV6-3,.,.,TRBJ1-1
CAISGSTVLLSGANVLTF,TGTGCCATCAGTGGGTCGACAGTTCTCCTCTCTGGGGCCAACGTCCTGACTTTC,TRBV10-3,.,.,TRBJ2-6
CASSLLVGTGDGYTF,TGTGCCAGCAGTTTATTGGTGGGGACAGGGGACGGCTACACCTTC,TRBV28,.,TRBD1,TRBJ1-2
CASSLAWREEETQYF,TGTGCCAGCAGCTTAGCCTGGCGGGAGGAAGAGACCCAGTACTTC,TRBV11-2,.,TRBD2,TRBJ2-5
CASSEPGGRAYNEQFF,TGTGCCAGCAGCGAACCCGGGGGGCGGGCCTACAATGAGCAGTTCTTC,TRBV3-1/TRBV3-2,.,.,TRBJ2-1
CASSGGWGVYNEQFF,TGTGCCAGCAGTGGGGGCTGGGGGGTCTACAATGAGCAGTTCTTC,TRBV2,.,.,TRBJ2-1
CASSYLAGRSKEAFF,TGTGCCAGCAGTTACTTGGCAGGGCGATCGAAAGAAGCTTTCTTT,TRBV6-5,.,.,TRBJ1-1
CASSYSGGPRTGLGAKNIQYF,TGTGCCAGCAGTTACTCGGGGGGACCCCGTACGGGGCTTGGGGCCAAAAACATTCAGTACTTC,TRBV6-2/TRBV6-3,.,.,TRBJ2-4
CASSLAAGANEKLFF,TGTGCCAGCAGCTTGGCGGCAGGGGCTAATGAAAAACTGTTTTTT,TRBV5-4,.,.,TRBJ1-4
CASSGGAGYTF,TGTGCCAGCAGTGGTGGGGCTGGCTACACCTTC,TRBV2,once,.,TRBJ1-2
CASSRSGVAPTDTQYF,TGTGCCAGCAGCCGTAGCGGGGTTGCCCCCACAGATACGCAGTATTTT,TRBV7-9,.,TRBD2,TRBJ2-3
CASSYLPGQGGSEQYF,TGTGCCAGCAGTTACTTGCCAGGACAGGGGGGCTCCGAGCAGTACTTC,TRBV6-5,.,TRBD1,TRBJ2-7
CASSPGTGDQGEGKLFF,TGTGCCAGCAGCCCCGGGACAGGGGACCAGGGGGAGGGGAAACTGTTTTTT,TRBV7-9,.,TRBD1,TRBJ1-4
CASSLTTGSNYGYTF,TGTGCCAGCAGCTTAACGACAGGATCCAACTATGGCTACACCTTC,TRBV7-2,once,.,TRBJ1-2
CASSQGQGFTGELFF,TGTGCCAGCAGCCAAGGACAGGGTTTCACCGGGGAGCTGTTTTTT,TRBV14,.,TRBD1,TRBJ2-2
CASSQADSSYEQYF,TGCGCCAGCAGCCAAGCGGACTCTTCCTACGAGCAGTACTTC,TRBV4-1,.,.,TRBJ2-7
CASSRSRTVTGELFF,TGTGCCAGCAGCCGCTCCCGGACAGTCACCGGGGAGCTGTTTTTT,TRBV7-6,.,.,TRBJ2-2
CASSHRGTYEQYF,TGTGCCAGCAGCCACCGAGGGACCTACGAGCAGTACTTC,TRBV3-1/TRBV3-2,once,.,TRBJ2-7
CASSPRLISPLHF,TGTGCCAGCAGCCCCCGACTGATTTCACCCCTCCACTTT,TRBV14,.,.,TRBJ1-6
CASSQASTSETDTQYF,TGTGCCAGCAGCCAAGCTTCAACCTCGGAGACAGATACGCAGTATTTT,TRBV3-1/TRBV3-2,.,.,TRBJ2-3
CASSLVADYEQYF,TGCGCCAGCAGCTTGGTGGCCGATTACGAGCAGTACTTC,TRBV5-1,once,.,TRBJ2-7
CASSRGLGQPQHF,TGTGCCAGCAGCAGGGGTTTAGGTCAGCCCCAGCATTTT,TRBV2,.,.,TRBJ1-5
CASSTGLGTDTQYF,TGCGCCAGCAGCACCGGACTGGGGACAGATACGCAGTATTTT,TRBV5-1,.,.,TRBJ2-3
CASSTRGGTGDYQETQYF,TGTGCCAGCAGCACCAGAGGTGGGACAGGGGACTACCAAGAGACCCAGTACTTC,TRBV9,once,TRBD1,TRBJ2-5
CASRPQGVGNQPQHF,TGTGCCAGTAGGCCACAGGGGGTTGGCAATCAGCCCCAGCATTTT,TRBV19,.,TRBD1,TRBJ1-5
CASSQVRQGKGSNQPQHF,TGCGCCAGCAGCCAAGTCCGACAGGGGAAGGGGAGCAATCAGCCCCAGCATTTT,TRBV5-1,.,TRBD1,TRBJ1-5
CATSRDRTGLREQYF,TGTGCCACCAGCAGAGATAGGACAGGGTTACGCGAGCAGTACTTC,TRBV15,.,TRBD1,TRBJ2-7